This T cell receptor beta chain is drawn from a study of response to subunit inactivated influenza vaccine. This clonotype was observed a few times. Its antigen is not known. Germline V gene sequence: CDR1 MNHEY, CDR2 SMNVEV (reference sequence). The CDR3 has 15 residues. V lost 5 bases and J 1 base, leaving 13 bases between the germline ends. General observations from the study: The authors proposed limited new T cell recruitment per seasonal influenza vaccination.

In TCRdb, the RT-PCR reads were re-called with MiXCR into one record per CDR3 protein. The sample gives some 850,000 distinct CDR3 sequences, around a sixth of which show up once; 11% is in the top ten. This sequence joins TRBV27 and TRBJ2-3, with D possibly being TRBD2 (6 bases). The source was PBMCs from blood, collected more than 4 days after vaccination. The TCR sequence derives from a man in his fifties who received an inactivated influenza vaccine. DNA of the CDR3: TGTGCCAGCAGTCAGGACTATATTCGCACAGATACGCAGTATTTT. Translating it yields CASSQDYIRTDTQYF.